This T cell receptor (beta chain) was retrieved from a study of T cells in Graves' hyperthyroidism and ophthalmopathy. Across the whole study: Peripheral blood draws took place at initial diagnosis, ahead of any treatment.

Amplified regions were TCR beta CDR3 sequences from RNA transcripts. The TCR CDR3 first-round RT-PCR relied on the HTBI primer set. TCRdb reprocessed the multiplex PCR reads with MiXCR, giving one entry per CDR3 protein. The profile shows nearly 750,000 distinct CDR3 sequences, just over 35% of them singletons. A word on this clonotype: Its antigen is as yet unknown.

Germline loops: CDR1 MNHEY, CDR2 SVGAGI. This CDR3 comprises 15 residues. V lost 6 bases and J 2 bases, leaving 14 bases between the germline ends. Exclusion followed for patients with uncontrolled infection, other autoimmune disease, pregnancy or lactation. General study findings and limits: Blood shared most expanded thyroid clonotypes above 0.001.

The chain links TRBV6-5 to TRBJ1-5, with a possible D match to TRBD1 (6 bases). This sequence originates from a middle-aged woman with Graves' hyperthyroidism. Input material: blood. The CDR3 nucleotides read TGTGCCAGCAGGCGGGGGCTAATGGGCAATCAGCCCCAGCATTTT. Translating it yields CASRRGLMGNQPQHF.